These 8 T cell receptor beta chains came from one sample sequenced in a study of CD8+CD57+ T cells in acquired aplastic anemia. The template used for profiling TCR beta VDJ and CDR3 was genomic DNA. One entry per CDR3 protein results from TCRdb running MiXCR on the reads. This repertoire shows around 400,000 distinct CDR3 sequences, 55% to 70% found once; its top ten account for 4%. Sequenced input: sorted CD4+, CD8+, or CD8+CD57+ T cells (not recorded which) from PBMCs. All receptors derive from a human donor in good health, serving as a control.

J is TRBJ2-6 and V is TRBV18; 7 nucleotides line up with TRBD2. The V and J ends lost 0 bases and 0 bases, in that order; junction bases with no gene match: 2. Germline-derived CDR1 and CDR2 are KGHSH and LQKENI. The CDR3 totals 17 residues. DNA of the CDR3: TGTGCCAGCTCACCACCGGGCGGGGGCTCTGGGGCCAACGTCCTGACTTTC. This encodes CASSPPGGGSGANVLTF.

This chain connects TRBV19 to TRBJ2-3; possible D gene TRBD2, 6 bases. V shed 2 bases and J shed 4 bases, with 13 bases lying between them. Germline V gene lookup returns CDR1 LNHDA and CDR2 SQIVND (reference sequence). The CDR3 length is 15 residues. The CDR3 protein is CASSITAGPSDTQYF. The CDR3 DNA is TGTGCCAGTAGTATAACGGCGGGGCCCTCAGATACGCAGTATTTT.

Comments on this clonotype: One end of the junction varies from germline; a read error may be responsible. The chain combines TRBV7-2 with TRBJ2-7; either TRBD1 or TRBD2 may fit D (5 bases each). The CDR3 sequence is 16 residues long. Germline CDR1 is SGHTA and CDR2 is FQGNSA. The CDR3 loop is CATSRRSPGLGDEQYF. The CDR3 DNA sequence: TGTGCCACCAGCAGACGCTCGCCCGGGTTGGGGGACGAGCAGTACTTC.

This clonotype was detected many times. The chain joins TRBV14 to TRBJ2-5; D call uncertain. CDR3 length: 14 residues. Germline assignment: CDR1 SGHDN and CDR2 FVKESK. The germline V and J ends were trimmed by 5 bases and 0 bases, with 10 bases remaining between them. This CDR3 reads CASSAPGYQETQYF. CDR3 nucleotide sequence: TGTGCCAGCAGCGCGCCGGGTTACCAAGAGACCCAGTACTTC.

The rearrangement joins TRBV7-9 to TRBJ2-2; perhaps TRBD1 as D (6 bases). The CDR3 consists of 17 residues. V lost 4 bases and J 6 bases, leaving 21 bases between the germline ends. Germline V gene lookup returns CDR1 SEHNR and CDR2 FQNEAQ (reference sequence). CDR3 nucleotide sequence: TGTGCCAGCAGCTCTCCAAACAGGGATATTGATTCCGGGGAGCTGTTTTTT. Translated, it gives CASSSPNRDIDSGELFF.

At least ten counts were recorded for this clonotype. The V gene is TRBV10-3, the J gene TRBJ2-1; 14 bases map to TRBD2. Per the germline V gene, CDR1 is ENHRY and CDR2 is SYGVKD. V was clipped by 4 bases and J by 7 bases; unmatched bases: 9. CDR3 length: 17 amino acids. The CDR3 here is CAISGSRLAGGRNEQFF. As DNA, the CDR3 is TGTGCCATCAGTGGATCGCGACTAGCGGGGGGGCGGAATGAGCAGTTCTTC.

The gene calls are TRBV20-1 and TRBJ1-1; 7 nucleotides agree with TRBD1. Germline V lookup: CDR1 DFQATT, CDR2 SNEGSKA (reference sequence). CDR3 length equals 12 residues. V lost 5 bases, J lost 1 base, and 1 base stayed unmatched. The CDR3 here is CSAWTGNTEAFF. The CDR3 DNA sequence: TGCAGTGCTTGGACAGGGAACACTGAAGCTTTCTTT.

J is TRBJ2-5 and V is TRBV7-8; 8 bases map to TRBD1. V shed 4 bases, J shed 5 bases, and the junction held 12 bases outside the gene matches. This CDR3 is 16 amino acids long. Germline CDR1 and CDR2: SGHVS and FQNEAQ. The CDR3 DNA sequence: TGTGCCAGCAGCTCCCCTAGACAGGGGCCCACCGAGACCCAGTACTTC. Residues: CASSSPRQGPTETQYF.